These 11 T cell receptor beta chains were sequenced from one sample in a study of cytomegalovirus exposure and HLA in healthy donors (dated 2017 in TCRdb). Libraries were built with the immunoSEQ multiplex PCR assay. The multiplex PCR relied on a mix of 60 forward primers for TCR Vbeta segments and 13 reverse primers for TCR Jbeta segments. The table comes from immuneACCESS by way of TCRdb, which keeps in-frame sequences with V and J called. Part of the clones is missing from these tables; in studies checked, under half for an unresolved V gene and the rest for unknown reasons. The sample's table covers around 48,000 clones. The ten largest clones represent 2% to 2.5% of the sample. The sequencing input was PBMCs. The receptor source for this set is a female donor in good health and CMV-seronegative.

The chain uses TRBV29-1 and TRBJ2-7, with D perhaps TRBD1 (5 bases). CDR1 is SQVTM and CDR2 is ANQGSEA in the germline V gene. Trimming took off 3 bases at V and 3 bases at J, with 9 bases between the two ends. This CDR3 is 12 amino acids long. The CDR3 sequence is CSVDTGGYEQYF. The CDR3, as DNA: TGCAGCGTTGACACAGGCGGCTACGAGCAGTACTTC.

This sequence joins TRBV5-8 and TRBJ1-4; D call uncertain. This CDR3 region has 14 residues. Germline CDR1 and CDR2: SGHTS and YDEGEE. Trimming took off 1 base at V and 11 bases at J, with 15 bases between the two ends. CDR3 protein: CASSLIGPSGKLFF. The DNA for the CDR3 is TGTGCCAGCAGCTTGATCGGCCCTTCCGGGAAACTGTTTTTT.

The CDR3: CASSLNPGQAQDREQYF. In DNA form, the CDR3 reads TGTGCCAGCAGTTTAAACCCAGGACAGGCCCAAGACCGGGAGCAGTACTTC. This rearrangement joins TRBV27 to TRBJ2-7; 7 positions agree with TRBD1. The CDR3 is 17 amino acids. Germline V gene lookup returns CDR1 MNHEY and CDR2 SMNVEV (reference sequence). The ends lost 2 bases at V and 7 bases at J; junction bases unmatched: 17.

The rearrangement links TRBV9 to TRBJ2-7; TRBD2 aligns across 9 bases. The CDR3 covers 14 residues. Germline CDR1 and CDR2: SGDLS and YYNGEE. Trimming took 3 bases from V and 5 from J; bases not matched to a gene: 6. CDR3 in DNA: TGTGCCAGCAGCGAGGGGACTAGCAGAGACGAGCAGTACTTC. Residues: CASSEGTSRDEQYF.

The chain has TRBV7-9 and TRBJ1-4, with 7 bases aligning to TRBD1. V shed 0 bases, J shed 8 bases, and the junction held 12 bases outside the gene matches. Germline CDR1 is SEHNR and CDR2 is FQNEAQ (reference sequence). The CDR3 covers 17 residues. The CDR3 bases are TGTGCCAGCAGCTTAGCGTTATGGGACAGCGTGCGCGAAAAACTGTTTTTT. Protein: CASSLALWDSVREKLFF.

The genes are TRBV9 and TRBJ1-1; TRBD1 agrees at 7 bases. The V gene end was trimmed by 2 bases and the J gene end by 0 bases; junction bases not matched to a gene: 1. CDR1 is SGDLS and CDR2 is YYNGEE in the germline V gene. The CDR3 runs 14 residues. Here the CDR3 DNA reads TGTGCCAGCAGCGTGACAGGGATGAACACTGAAGCTTTCTTT. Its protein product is CASSVTGMNTEAFF.

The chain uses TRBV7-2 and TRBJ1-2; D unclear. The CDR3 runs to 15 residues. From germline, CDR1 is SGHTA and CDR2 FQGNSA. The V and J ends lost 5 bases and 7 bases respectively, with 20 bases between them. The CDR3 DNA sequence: TGTGCCAGCAGCGGCCTGGGGAGATTGTGGGGTGGCTACACCTTC. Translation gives CASSGLGRLWGGYTF.

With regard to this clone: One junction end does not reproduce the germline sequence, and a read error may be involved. CDR3 in DNA: TGTGCTAGCAGCCTGGAGGGCGGGAGGATGGGGGAGACCCAGTACTTC. Residues: CASSLEGGRMGETQYF. The rearrangement links TRBV7-7 to TRBJ2-5; the match to TRBD2 covers 8 bases. The CDR3 spans 16 residues. CDR1 and CDR2 from the germline V gene are SSHAT and FNYEAQ (reference sequence).

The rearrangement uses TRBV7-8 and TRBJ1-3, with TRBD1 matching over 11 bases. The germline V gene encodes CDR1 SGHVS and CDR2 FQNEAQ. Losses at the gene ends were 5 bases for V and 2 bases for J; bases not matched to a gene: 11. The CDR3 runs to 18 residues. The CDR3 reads CASSHPRTGGLTGNTIYF. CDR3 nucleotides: TGTGCCAGCAGCCATCCAAGGACAGGGGGCCTCACTGGAAACACCATATATTTT.

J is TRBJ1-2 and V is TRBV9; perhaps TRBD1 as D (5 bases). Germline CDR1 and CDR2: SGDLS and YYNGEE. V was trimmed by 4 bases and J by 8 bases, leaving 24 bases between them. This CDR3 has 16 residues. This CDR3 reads CASSPAYRGGVGGYTF. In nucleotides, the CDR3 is TGTGCCAGCAGCCCCGCCTACCGAGGAGGGGTGGGGGGCTACACCTTC.

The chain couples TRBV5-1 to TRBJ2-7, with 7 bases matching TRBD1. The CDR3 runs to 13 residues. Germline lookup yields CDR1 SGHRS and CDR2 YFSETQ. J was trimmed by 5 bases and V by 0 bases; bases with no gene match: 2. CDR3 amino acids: CASSLAQGDEQYF. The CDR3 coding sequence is TGCGCCAGCAGCTTGGCCCAGGGGGACGAGCAGTACTTC.